The sequence of this TCR beta chain was determined in a study of T cells in Graves' hyperthyroidism and ophthalmopathy. Recently diagnosed hyperthyroidism of less than 2 months' duration affected patients aged 18 to 65. Each diagnosis drew on symptoms, thyroxine, TRAb, thyroid ultrasound and orbital computed tomography findings. The CDR3 loop spans 13 amino acids. Per germline, CDR1 GTSNPN and CDR2 SVGIG (reference sequence). Trimming removed 3 bases at V and 8 bases at J, with 14 bases between. Study-wide findings and caveats: Median prediction lead before ophthalmopathy onset was six to eight months with the model.

This clonotype showed up many times. Its antigen is unknown. The source material, RNA transcripts, was used to amplify TCR beta CDR3 regions. HTBI primers drove first-round RT-PCR of the TCR CDR3. TCRdb called the multiplex PCR reads again in MiXCR, with one record for every CDR3 protein. This table holds 500,000 to 650,000 distinct CDR3 sequences, approximately 15% found once. Sequencing input: blood. V gene TRBV30 combines with J gene TRBJ1-3; tentative D call: TRBD1 (5 bases). This TCR was recovered from a middle-aged woman with Graves' hyperthyroidism. DNA for the CDR3: TGTGCCTGGAGCAGGCAGCAAGGGGACACCATATATTTT. This sequence encodes CAWSRQQGDTIYF.